Sequencing of this T cell receptor beta chain was carried out in a study of Tregs in tolerant kidney transplant recipients. This CDR3 is built from 16 residues. The germline V gene has CDR1 MGHRA and CDR2 YSYEKL. V was cut by 4 bases and J by 1 base, with 16 bases left in between. Libraries were prepared by immunoSEQ multiplex PCR; TCRdb keeps only in-frame clonotypes and omits some of them. The data contain some 55,000 clones, 70% to 90% of them singletons. This clonotype was sampled from a human donor who received a combined kidney and bone marrow transplant. This sample comprised Tregs from blood, obtained before the transplant. The rearrangement uses TRBV4-1 and TRBJ1-1; D ambiguous. CDR3 amino acids: CASSPLLRAGNTEAFF. For the CDR3, the DNA is TGCGCCAGCAGCCCCCTCCTTCGGGCGGGGAACACTGAAGCTTTCTTT.